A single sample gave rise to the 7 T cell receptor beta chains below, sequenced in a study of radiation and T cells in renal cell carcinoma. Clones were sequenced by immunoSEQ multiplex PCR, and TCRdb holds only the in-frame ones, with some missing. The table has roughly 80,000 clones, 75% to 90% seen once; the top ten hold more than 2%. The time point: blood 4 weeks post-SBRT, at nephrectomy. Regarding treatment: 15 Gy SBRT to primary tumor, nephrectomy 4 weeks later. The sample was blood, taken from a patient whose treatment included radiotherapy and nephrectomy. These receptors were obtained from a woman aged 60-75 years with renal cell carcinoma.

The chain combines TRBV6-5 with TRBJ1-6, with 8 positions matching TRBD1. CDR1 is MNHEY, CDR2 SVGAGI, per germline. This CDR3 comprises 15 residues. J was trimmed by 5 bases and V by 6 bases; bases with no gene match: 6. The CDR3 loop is CASRPGTGDNSPLHF. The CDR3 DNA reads TGTGCCAGCAGACCTGGGACAGGTGATAATTCACCCCTCCACTTT.

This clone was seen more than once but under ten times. Here the CDR3 DNA reads TGTGCCAGCAGTTCCCACCTACTAAACACTGAAGCTTTCTTT. As protein: CASSSHLLNTEAFF. This sequence joins TRBV6-5 and TRBJ1-1; no definite D call. V lost 4 bases and J 2 bases, leaving 11 bases between the germline ends. CDR1 and CDR2 from the germline V gene are MNHEY and SVGAGI. This CDR3 is 14 amino acids long.

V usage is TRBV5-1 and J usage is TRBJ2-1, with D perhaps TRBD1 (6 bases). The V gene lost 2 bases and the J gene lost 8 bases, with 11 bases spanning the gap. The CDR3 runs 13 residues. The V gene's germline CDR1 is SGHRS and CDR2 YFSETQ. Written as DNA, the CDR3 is TGCGCCAGCAGCTTCCAGGGGAGCGATGAGCAGTTCTTC. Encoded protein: CASSFQGSDEQFF.

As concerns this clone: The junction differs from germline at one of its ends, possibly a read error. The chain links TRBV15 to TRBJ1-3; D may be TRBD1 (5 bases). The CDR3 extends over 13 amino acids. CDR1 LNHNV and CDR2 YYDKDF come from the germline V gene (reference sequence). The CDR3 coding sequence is TGTGCCACCAGCGGATCAAGAAAGGGGACCTTTCATTTT. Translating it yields CATSGSRKGTFHF. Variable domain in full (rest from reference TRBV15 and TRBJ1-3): DAMVIQNPRYQVTQFGKPVTLSCSQTLNHNVMYWYQQKSSQAPKLLFHYYDKDFNNEADTPDNFQSRRPNTSFCFLDIRSPGLGDTAMYLCATSGSRKGTFHFGEGSWLTVV.

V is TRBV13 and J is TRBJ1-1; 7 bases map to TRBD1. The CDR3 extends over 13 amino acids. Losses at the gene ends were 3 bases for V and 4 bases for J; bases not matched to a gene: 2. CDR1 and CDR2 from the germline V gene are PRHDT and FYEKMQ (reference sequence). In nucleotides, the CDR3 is TGTGCCAGCAGCTTCACAGGGGCCACTGAAGCTTTCTTT. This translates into CASSFTGATEAFF. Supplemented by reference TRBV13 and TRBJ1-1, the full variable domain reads AAGVIQSPRHLIKEKRETATLKCYPIPRHDTVYWYQQGPGQDPQFLISFYEKMQSDKGSIPDRFSAQQFSDYHSELNMSSLELGDSALYFCASSFTGATEAFFGQGTRLTVV.

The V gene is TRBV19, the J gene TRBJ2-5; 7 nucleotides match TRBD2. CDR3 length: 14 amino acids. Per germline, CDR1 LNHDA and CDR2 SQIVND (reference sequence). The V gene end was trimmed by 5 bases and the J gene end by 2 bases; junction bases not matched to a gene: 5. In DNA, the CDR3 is TGTGCCAGTAGTGAACTAGCGCTTCAAGAGACCCAGTACTTC. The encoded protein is CASSELALQETQYF.

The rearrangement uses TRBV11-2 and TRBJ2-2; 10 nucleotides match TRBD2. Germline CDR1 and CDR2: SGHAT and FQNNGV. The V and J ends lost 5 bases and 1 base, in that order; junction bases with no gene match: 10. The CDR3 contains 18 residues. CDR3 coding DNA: TGTGCCAGCAGCCCGATTAAACGGACTAGCGGGAACACCGGGGAGCTGTTTTTT. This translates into CASSPIKRTSGNTGELFF.